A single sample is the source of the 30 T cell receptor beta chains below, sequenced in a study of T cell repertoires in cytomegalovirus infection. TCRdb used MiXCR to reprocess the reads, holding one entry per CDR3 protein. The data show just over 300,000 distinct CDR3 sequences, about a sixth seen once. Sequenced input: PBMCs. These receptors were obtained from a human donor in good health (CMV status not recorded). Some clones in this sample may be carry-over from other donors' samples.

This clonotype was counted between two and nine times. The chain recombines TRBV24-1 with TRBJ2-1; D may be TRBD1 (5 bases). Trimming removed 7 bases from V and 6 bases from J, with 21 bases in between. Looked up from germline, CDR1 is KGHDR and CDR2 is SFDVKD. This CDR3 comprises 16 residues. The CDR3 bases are TGTGCCACCAGGGGCGATGGGGCGTCTGGCAGCAATGAGCAGTTCTTC. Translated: CATRGDGASGSNEQFF.

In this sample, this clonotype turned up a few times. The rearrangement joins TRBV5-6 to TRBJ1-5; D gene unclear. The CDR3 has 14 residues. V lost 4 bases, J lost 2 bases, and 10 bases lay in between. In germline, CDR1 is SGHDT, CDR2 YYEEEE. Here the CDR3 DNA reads TGTGCCAGCAGCAGCGGCCGAGGCAATCAGCCCCAGCATTTT. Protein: CASSSGRGNQPQHF. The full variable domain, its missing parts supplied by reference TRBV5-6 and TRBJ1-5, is DAGVTQSPTHLIKTRGQQVTLRCSPKSGHDTVSWYQQALGQGPQFIFQYYEEEERQRGNFPDRFSGHQFPNYSSELNVNALLLGDSALYLCASSSGRGNQPQHFGDGTRLSIL.

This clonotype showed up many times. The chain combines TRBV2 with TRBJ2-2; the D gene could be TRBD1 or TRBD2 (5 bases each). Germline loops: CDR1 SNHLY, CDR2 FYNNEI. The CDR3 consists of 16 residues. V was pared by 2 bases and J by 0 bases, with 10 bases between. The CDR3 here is CASSERGASNTGELFF. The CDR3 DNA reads TGTGCCAGCAGTGAAAGAGGGGCTTCGAACACCGGGGAGCTGTTTTTT.

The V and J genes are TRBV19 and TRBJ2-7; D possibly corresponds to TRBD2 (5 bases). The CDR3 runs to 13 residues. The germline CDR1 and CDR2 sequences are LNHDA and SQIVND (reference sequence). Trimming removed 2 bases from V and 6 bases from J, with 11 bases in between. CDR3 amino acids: CASSIRSGSEQYF. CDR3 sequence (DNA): TGTGCCAGTAGTATAAGGTCGGGGAGCGAGCAGTACTTC.

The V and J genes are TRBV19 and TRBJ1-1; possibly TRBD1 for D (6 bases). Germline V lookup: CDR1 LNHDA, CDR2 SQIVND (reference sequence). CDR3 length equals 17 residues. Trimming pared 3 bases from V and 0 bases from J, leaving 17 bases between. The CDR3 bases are TGTGCCAGTAGTATCCGCAGGGGCGACCAGGTGAACACTGAAGCTTTCTTT. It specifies CASSIRRGDQVNTEAFF.

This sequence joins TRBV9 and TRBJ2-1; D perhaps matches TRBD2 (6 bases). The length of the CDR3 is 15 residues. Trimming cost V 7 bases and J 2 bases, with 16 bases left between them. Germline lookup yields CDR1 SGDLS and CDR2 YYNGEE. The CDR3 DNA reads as TGTGCCAGCGCCAAGGACGGGGGAACCTACAATGAGCAGTTCTTC. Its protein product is CASAKDGGTYNEQFF.

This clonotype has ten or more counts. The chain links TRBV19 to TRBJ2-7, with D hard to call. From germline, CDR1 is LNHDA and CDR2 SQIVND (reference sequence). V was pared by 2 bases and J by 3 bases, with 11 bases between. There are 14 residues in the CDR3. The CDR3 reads CASSIIHSSYEQYF. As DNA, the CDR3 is TGTGCCAGTAGTATAATCCACAGCAGCTACGAGCAGTACTTC.

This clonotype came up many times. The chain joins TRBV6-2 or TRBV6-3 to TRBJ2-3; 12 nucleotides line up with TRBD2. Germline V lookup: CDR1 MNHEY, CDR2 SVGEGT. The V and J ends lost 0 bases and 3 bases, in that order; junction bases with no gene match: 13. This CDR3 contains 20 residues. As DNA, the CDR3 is TGTGCCAGCAGTTACTCGAGGGAGACTAGCGGGAGACAGATTACAGATACGCAGTATTTT. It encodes CASSYSRETSGRQITDTQYF.

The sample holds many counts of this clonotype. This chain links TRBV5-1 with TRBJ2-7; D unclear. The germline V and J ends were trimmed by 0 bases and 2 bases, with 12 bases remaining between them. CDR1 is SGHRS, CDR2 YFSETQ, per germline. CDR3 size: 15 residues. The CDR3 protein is CASSLAQRKTYEQYF. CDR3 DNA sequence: TGCGCCAGCAGCTTGGCACAGAGAAAAACCTACGAGCAGTACTTC.

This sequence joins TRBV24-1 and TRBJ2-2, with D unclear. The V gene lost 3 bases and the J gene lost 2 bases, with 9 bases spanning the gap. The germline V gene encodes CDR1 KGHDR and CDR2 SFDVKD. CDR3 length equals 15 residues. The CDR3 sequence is CATSDPTVNTGELFF. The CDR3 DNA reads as TGTGCCACCAGTGATCCGACGGTCAACACCGGGGAGCTGTTTTTT.

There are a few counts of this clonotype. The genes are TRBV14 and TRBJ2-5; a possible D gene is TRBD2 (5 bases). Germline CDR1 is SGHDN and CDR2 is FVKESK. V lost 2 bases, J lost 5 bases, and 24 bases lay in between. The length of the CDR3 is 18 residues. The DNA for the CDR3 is TGTGCCAGCAGCCAACGGCGGGTTAGCAATGAAAATCGGGAGACCCAGTACTTC. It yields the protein CASSQRRVSNENRETQYF.

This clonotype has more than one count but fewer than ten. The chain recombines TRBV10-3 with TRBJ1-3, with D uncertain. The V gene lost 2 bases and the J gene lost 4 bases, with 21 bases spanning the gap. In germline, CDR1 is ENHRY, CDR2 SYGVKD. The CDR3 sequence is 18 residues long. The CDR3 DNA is TGTGCCATCAGTGAGCCAGGTTCAGCCCTCGACGACGGAAACACCATATATTTT. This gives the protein CAISEPGSALDDGNTIYF.

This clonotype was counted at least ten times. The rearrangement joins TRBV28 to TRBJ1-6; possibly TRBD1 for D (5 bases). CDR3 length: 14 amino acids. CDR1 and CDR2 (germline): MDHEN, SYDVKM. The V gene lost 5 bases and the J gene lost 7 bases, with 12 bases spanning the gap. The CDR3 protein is CASSMGRGNSPLHF. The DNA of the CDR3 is TGTGCCAGCAGTATGGGACGGGGGAATTCACCCCTCCACTTT. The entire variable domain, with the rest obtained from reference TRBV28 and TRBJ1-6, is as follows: DVKVTQSSRYLVKRTGEKVFLECVQDMDHENMFWYRQDPGLGLRLIYFSYDVKMKEKGDIPEGYSVSREKKERFSLILESASTNQTSMYLCASSMGRGNSPLHFGNGTRLTVT.

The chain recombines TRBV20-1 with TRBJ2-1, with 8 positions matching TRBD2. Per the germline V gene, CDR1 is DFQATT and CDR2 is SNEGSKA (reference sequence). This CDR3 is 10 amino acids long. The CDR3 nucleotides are TGCAGCGGGAGGGACAATGAGCAGTTCTTC. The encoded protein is CSGRDNEQFF.

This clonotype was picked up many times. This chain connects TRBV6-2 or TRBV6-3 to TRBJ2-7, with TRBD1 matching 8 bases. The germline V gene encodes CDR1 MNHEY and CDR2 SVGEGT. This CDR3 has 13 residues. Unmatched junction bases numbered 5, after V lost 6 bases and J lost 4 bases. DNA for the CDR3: TGTGCCAGCAGACGTCAGGGGGCTTACGAGCAGTACTTC. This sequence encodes CASRRQGAYEQYF.

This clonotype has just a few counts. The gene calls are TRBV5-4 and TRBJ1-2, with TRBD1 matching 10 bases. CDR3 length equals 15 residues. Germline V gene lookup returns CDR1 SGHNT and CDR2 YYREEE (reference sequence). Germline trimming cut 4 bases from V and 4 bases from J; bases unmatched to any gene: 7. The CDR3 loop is CASSAGQGGGYGYTF. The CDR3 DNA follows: TGTGCCAGCAGCGCCGGACAGGGGGGAGGCTATGGCTACACCTTC.

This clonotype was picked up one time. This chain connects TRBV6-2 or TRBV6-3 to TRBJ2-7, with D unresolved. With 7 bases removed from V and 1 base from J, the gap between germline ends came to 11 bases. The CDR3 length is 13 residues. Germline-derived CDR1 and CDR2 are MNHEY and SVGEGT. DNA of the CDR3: TGTGCCAGCACCGATTGGGGATCCTACGAGCAGTACTTC. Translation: CASTDWGSYEQYF.

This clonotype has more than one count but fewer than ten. This CDR3 reads CSATTTASSPLHF. CDR3 DNA: TGCAGTGCTACGACAACGGCGAGTTCACCCCTCCACTTT. The chain has TRBV20-1 and TRBJ1-6; D unresolved. Per germline, CDR1 DFQATT and CDR2 SNEGSKA (reference sequence). The CDR3 consists of 13 residues. V lost 4 bases and J 9 bases, leaving 13 bases between the germline ends.

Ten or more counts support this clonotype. The DNA of the CDR3 is TGTGCCAGCAGTCGGACTAGCGGGGGGGCTGACATTCAGTACTTC. This translates into CASSRTSGGADIQYF. J is TRBJ2-4 and V is TRBV6-1; 15 bases line up with TRBD2. Germline trimming cut 5 bases from V and 8 bases from J; bases unmatched to any gene: 4. There are 15 residues in the CDR3. CDR1 and CDR2 from the germline V gene are MNHNS and SASEGT.

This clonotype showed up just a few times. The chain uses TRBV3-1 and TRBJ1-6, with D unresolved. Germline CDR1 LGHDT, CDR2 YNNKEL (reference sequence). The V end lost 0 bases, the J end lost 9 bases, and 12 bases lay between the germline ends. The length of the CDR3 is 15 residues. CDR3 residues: CASSQEQAFTSPLHF. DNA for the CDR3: TGTGCCAGCAGCCAAGAGCAGGCTTTTACTTCACCCCTCCACTTT.

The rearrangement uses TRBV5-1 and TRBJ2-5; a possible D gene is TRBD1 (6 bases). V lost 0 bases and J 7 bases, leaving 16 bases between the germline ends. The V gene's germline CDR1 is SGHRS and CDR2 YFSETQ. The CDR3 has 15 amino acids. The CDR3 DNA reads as TGCGCCAGCAGCTTGGGCAGGGGTGAAGATTGGACCCAGTACTTC. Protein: CASSLGRGEDWTQYF. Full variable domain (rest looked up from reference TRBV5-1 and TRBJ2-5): KAGVTQTPRYLIKTRGQQVTLSCSPISGHRSVSWYQQTPGQGLQFLFEYFSETQRNKGNFPGRFSGRQFSNSRSEMNVSTLELGDSALYLCASSLGRGEDWTQYFGPGTRLLVL.

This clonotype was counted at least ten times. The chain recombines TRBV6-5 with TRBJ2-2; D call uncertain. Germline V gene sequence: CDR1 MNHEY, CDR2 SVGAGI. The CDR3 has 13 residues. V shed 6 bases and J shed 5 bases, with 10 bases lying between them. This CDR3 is CASSPMRTGELFF. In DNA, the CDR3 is TGTGCCAGCAGCCCAATGAGAACCGGGGAGCTGTTTTTT.

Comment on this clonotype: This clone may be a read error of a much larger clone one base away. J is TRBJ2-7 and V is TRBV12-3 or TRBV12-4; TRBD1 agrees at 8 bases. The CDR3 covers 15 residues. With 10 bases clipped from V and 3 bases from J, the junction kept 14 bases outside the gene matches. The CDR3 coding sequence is TGTGCCAACAGCCCACAGACAGGGGAGAGCTACGAGCAGTACTTC. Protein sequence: CANSPQTGESYEQYF.

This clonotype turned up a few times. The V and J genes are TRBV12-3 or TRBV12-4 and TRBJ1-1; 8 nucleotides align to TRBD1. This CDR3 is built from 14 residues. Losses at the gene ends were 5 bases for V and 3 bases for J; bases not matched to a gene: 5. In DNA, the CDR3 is TGTGCCAGCAGTCGCGGGACAGGACACACTGAAGCTTTCTTT. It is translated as CASSRGTGHTEAFF.

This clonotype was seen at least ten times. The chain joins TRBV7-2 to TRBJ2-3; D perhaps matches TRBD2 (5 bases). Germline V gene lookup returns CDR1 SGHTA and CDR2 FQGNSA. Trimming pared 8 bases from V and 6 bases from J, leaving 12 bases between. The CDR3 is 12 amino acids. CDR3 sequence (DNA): TGTGCCAGCCAGGACTTACGTGATACGCAGTATTTT. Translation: CASQDLRDTQYF.

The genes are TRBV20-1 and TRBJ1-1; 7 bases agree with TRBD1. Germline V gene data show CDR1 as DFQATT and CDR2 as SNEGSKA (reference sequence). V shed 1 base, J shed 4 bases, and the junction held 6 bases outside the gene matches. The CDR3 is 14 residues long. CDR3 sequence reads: CSARGDSYSTEAFF. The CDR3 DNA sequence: TGCAGTGCTAGAGGGGACAGCTATTCCACTGAAGCTTTCTTT.

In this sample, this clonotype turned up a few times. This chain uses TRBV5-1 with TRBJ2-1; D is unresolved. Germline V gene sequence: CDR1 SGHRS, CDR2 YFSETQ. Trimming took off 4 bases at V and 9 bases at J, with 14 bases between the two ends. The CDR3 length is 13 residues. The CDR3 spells CASSPTSPGEQFF. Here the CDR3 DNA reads TGCGCCAGCAGCCCGACTTCGCCGGGTGAGCAGTTCTTC.

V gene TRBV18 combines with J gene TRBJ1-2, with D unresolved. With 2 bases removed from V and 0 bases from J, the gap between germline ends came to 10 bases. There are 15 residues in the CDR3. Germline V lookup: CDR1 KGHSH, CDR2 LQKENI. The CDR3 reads CASSPMDRSNYGYTF. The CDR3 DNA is TGTGCCAGCTCACCAATGGATAGGTCTAACTATGGCTACACCTTC.

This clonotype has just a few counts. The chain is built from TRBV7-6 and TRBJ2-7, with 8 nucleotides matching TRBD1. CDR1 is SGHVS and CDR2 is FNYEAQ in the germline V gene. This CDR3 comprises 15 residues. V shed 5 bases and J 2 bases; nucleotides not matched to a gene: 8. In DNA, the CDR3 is TGTGCCAGCAGCCCCTCCGGACAGGGCACCTACGAGCAGTACTTC. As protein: CASSPSGQGTYEQYF.

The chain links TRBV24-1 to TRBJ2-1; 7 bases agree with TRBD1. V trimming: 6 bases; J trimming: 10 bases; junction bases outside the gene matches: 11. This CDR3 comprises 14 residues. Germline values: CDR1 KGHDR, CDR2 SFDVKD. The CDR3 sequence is CATSTQTGAQEQFF. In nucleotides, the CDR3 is TGTGCCACCAGTACCCAAACAGGGGCCCAAGAGCAGTTCTTC.